What follows describes a single T cell receptor (beta chain). Its antigen remains unidentified. This entry belongs to a study of memory CD4+ T cells and cytomegalovirus serostatus. Overall study context: This sample comes from healthy Belgian adults, 8 to 10 CMV seropositive, approximately 24 seronegative.

Per the germline V gene, CDR1 is MNHNS and CDR2 is SASEGT. The CDR3 spans 13 residues. V dropped 0 bases and J dropped 5 bases, with 7 bases sitting between them. Study-level results: Each of 55 to 80 CMV-associated TCRbeta sequences occurred in one to five individuals.

Single viable CD3+CD4+CD8-CD45RO+ cells were sorted as the memory CD4+ T cells. Donors' CMV status reflects serum IgG against pp150, pp28, p38, p52. TCRdb's copy holds only in-frame clones and misses some; the assay was immunoSEQ multiplex PCR. The sample holds about 62,000 clones; 76% are singletons and the top ten take about 4.3%. This chain joins TRBV6-1 and TRBJ1-1; no clear D. This TCR was sampled from an adult in good health and CMV-seropositive. What was sequenced was memory CD4+ T cells from blood. The CDR3 DNA reads TGTGCCAGCAGTGAAGCGCTGGAGACTGAAGCTTTCTTT. Encoded protein: CASSEALETEAFF.